Detailed here is one TCR beta chain. This sample was taken from a study of blood T cell repertoires in COVID-19. Germline V gene sequence: CDR1 SGHRS, CDR2 YFSETQ. The ends were cut back, 0 bases at V and 0 bases at J, with 24 bases in the middle. The CDR3 extends over 20 amino acids. TCRdb's copy holds only in-frame clones and misses some; the assay was immunoSEQ multiplex PCR. The sample includes roughly 60,000 clones, approximately 90% of them seen just once. Sequenced input: peripheral blood. V is TRBV5-1 and J is TRBJ1-1; the D gene is possibly TRBD1 (5 bases). The source of this sequence is a woman older than 75 with active COVID-19. CDR3 nucleotides: TGCGCCAGCAGCTTGGCCCCCCTTTGGGGGATGGCGGGGCTGAACACTGAAGCTTTCTTT. Protein: CASSLAPLWGMAGLNTEAFF.